A selection of T cell receptor beta chains follows, all from one sample in a study of vaccination effects on CD4 cells after COVID-19. No antigen is known for these receptors. Data came from immunoSEQ multiplex PCR; TCRdb stores just in-frame clones and leaves some out. The sample yields tens of thousands of clones, around 73% seen once. This sample comprised CD4+ T cells from PBMCs cultured without peptide, obtained before COVID-19 vaccination. All receptors come from a human donor who received a COVID-19 vaccine. Both conserved end residues are part of each CDR3. The order of the fields is CDR3 protein, J gene, V gene.

CDR3 protein: CASTLDWGTEAFF; J gene: TRBJ1-1; V gene: TRBV12-3/TRBV12-4
CDR3 protein: CASSPNRASTDTQYF; J gene: TRBJ2-3; V gene: TRBV7-2
CDR3 protein: CASSRLGTETEAFF; J gene: TRBJ1-1; V gene: TRBV5-1
CDR3 protein: CASSPRMNTGELFF; J gene: TRBJ2-2; V gene: TRBV7-8
CDR3 protein: CASSFPWDRGPRTSGNTIYF; J gene: TRBJ1-3; V gene: TRBV28
CDR3 protein: CASSLGFQNTEAFF; J gene: TRBJ1-1; V gene: TRBV7-9
CDR3 protein: CASSQENRGYTEAFF; J gene: TRBJ1-1; V gene: TRBV4-3
CDR3 protein: CATSRVRTGAGNEQFF; J gene: TRBJ2-1; V gene: TRBV15
CDR3 protein: CASSLQRMGDTQYF; J gene: TRBJ2-3; V gene: TRBV4-3
CDR3 protein: CSVESLAGETQYF; J gene: TRBJ2-5; V gene: TRBV29-1
CDR3 protein: CASSMTLNTEAFF; J gene: TRBJ1-1; V gene: TRBV19
CDR3 protein: CASSIGTGYGYTF; J gene: TRBJ1-2; V gene: TRBV19
CDR3 protein: CASSLVTGGDEQFF; J gene: TRBJ2-1; V gene: TRBV5-4
CDR3 protein: CASSELEGNTIYF; J gene: TRBJ1-3; V gene: TRBV6-1
CDR3 protein: CASSTGIGGADKNIQYF; J gene: TRBJ2-4; V gene: TRBV6-2/TRBV6-3
CDR3 protein: CAWSGFGVRGPEAFF; J gene: TRBJ1-1; V gene: TRBV30
CDR3 protein: CASSESSTDTF; J gene: TRBJ1-2; V gene: TRBV3-1/TRBV3-2
CDR3 protein: CASSLASGSPLHF; J gene: TRBJ1-6; V gene: TRBV5-6
CDR3 protein: CATSRAGGSGDTQYF; J gene: TRBJ2-3; V gene: TRBV15
CDR3 protein: CASSLRLAGSHSYEQYF; J gene: TRBJ2-7; V gene: TRBV19
CDR3 protein: CASSSGSVFGGELFF; J gene: TRBJ2-2; V gene: TRBV7-2
CDR3 protein: CASSESWTGNGELFF; J gene: TRBJ2-2; V gene: TRBV6-1
CDR3 protein: CASSTPGQRNTEAFF; J gene: TRBJ1-1; V gene: TRBV19
CDR3 protein: CASSLDWGAQSPLHF; J gene: TRBJ1-6; V gene: TRBV7-9
CDR3 protein: CASSPLTSGSNEQFF; J gene: TRBJ2-1; V gene: TRBV3-1/TRBV3-2
CDR3 protein: CSASAREGRRELFF; J gene: TRBJ2-2; V gene: TRBV20-1
CDR3 protein: CAIQEGADEQFF; J gene: TRBJ2-1; V gene: TRBV6-6
CDR3 protein: CAWSQGQGNEKLFF; J gene: TRBJ1-4; V gene: TRBV30
CDR3 protein: CASSPLKLRGRAYEQYF; J gene: TRBJ2-7; V gene: TRBV6-2/TRBV6-3
CDR3 protein: CASSYSYRSLDGYTF; J gene: TRBJ1-2; V gene: TRBV6-5
CDR3 protein: CASSYQGGDTPYEQYF; J gene: TRBJ2-7; V gene: TRBV6-5
CDR3 protein: CASSYRGPYEQYF; J gene: TRBJ2-7; V gene: TRBV7-2
CDR3 protein: CASSPWTVQETQYF; J gene: TRBJ2-5; V gene: TRBV5-1
CDR3 protein: CASSPTGRIVLSEQFF; J gene: TRBJ2-1; V gene: TRBV2
CDR3 protein: CSVDSYGYTF; J gene: TRBJ1-2; V gene: TRBV29-1
CDR3 protein: CAWSNRGNGYTF; J gene: TRBJ1-2; V gene: TRBV30
CDR3 protein: CASSLGGGGQETQYF; J gene: TRBJ2-5; V gene: TRBV7-2
CDR3 protein: CASSPISSYGYTF; J gene: TRBJ1-2; V gene: TRBV7-2
CDR3 protein: CASSYKGRGRRNEQFF; J gene: TRBJ2-1; V gene: TRBV6-2/TRBV6-3
CDR3 protein: CASTLGEGTEAFF; J gene: TRBJ1-1; V gene: TRBV12-3/TRBV12-4
CDR3 protein: CASSDKSGGDTGELFF; J gene: TRBJ2-2; V gene: TRBV6-4
CDR3 protein: CASSYRPTEAFF; J gene: TRBJ1-1; V gene: TRBV6-2/TRBV6-3
CDR3 protein: CASSRNSSGRATDFRRAYNEQFF; J gene: TRBJ2-1; V gene: TRBV21-1
CDR3 protein: CASSEAPGRHSNQPQHF; J gene: TRBJ1-5; V gene: TRBV6-1
CDR3 protein: CASSQVARTATLEQYF; J gene: TRBJ2-7; V gene: TRBV4-1
CDR3 protein: CASSQSSGSQSSYEQYF; J gene: TRBJ2-7; V gene: TRBV4-1